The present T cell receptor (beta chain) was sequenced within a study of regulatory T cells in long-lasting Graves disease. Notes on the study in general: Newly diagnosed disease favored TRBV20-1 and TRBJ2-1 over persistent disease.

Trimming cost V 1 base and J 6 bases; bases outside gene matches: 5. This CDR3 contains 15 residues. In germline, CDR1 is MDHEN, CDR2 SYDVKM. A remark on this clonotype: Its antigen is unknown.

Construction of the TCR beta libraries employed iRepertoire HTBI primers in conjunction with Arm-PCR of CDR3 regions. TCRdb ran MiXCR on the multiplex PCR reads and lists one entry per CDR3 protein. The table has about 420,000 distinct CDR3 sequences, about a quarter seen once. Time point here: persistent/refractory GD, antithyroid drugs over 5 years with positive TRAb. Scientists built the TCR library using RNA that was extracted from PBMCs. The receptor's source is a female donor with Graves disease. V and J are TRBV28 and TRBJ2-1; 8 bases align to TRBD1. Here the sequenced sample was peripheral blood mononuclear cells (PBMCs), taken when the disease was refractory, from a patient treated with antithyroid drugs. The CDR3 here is CASSLSQGGTNEQFF. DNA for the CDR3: TGTGCCAGCAGTTTATCACAGGGGGGCACCAATGAGCAGTTCTTC. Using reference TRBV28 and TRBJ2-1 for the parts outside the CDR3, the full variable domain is DVKVTQSSRYLVKRTGEKVFLECVQDMDHENMFWYRQDPGLGLRLIYFSYDVKMKEKGDIPEGYSVSREKKERFSLILESASTNQTSMYLCASSLSQGGTNEQFFGPGTRLTVL.